This TCR beta chain was recorded in a study of blood T cells in healthy people across ages. Aged roughly 6 to 100, donors were systemically healthy Caucasians from Russia. Then a second PCR, running roughly 7 to 11 cycles, was carried out with a sample-barcoded 5' primer and a J-beta primer mix. TCRdb re-derived calls from the 5' RACE reads in MiXCR, one entry per CDR3 protein. Among about 970,000 distinct CDR3 sequences, about 53% were seen once, and the ten largest hold around a fifth. This CDR3 region has 13 residues. The J segment lost 10 bases and the V segment lost 9 bases, leaving 9 bases of the junction unmatched.

This chain connects TRBV12-3 or TRBV12-4 to TRBJ2-1, with 10 bases fitting TRBD2. The receptor comes from a woman aged 55-69 years in good health. The sequencing sample was made of blood. The CDR3 DNA is TGTGCCAGTCTAGCGGGGGCCTACCGAGAGCAGTTCTTC. Amino acids: CASLAGAYREQFF.